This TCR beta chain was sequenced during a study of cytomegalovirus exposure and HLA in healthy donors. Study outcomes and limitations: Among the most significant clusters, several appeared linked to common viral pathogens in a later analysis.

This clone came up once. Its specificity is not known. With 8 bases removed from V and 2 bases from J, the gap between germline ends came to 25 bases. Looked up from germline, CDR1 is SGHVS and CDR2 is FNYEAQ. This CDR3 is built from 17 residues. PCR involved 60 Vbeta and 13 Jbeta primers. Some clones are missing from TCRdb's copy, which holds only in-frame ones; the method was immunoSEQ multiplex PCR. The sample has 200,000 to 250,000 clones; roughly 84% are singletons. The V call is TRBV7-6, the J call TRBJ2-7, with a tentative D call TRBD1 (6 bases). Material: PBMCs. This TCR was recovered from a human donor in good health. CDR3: CASLSAKGETKPYEQYF. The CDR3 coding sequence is TGTGCCAGCCTTTCCGCGAAGGGGGAAACAAAACCCTACGAGCAGTACTTC.